This paragraph reports one T cell receptor (beta chain). The data belong to a study of beta chain features in type 1 diabetes. CDR1 and CDR2 from the germline V gene are SGHNT and YENEEA. The CDR3 loop spans 16 amino acids. Trimming removed 0 bases from V and 0 bases from J, with 11 bases in between. Each donor gave one heparinised blood draw averaging about 120 mL. The entirety of the isolated RNA underwent reverse transcription, so expressed TCRB transcripts were sequenced. Generated by immunoSEQ multiplex PCR, the TCRdb table keeps only in-frame clones and is missing some. In the table there are about 450,000 clones, roughly 10% of which are singletons.

This chain uses TRBV11-3 with TRBJ1-1; tentative D call: TRBD1 (5 bases). This TCR was sampled from a young woman in good health. Material for sequencing was naive CD4+ T cells from blood. The CDR3 here is CASSLELMGVNTEAFF. The CDR3 region has the DNA TGTGCCAGCAGCTTAGAGCTAATGGGGGTGAACACTGAAGCTTTCTTT.